This is a list of T cell receptor beta chains from one sample in a study of PD-L1 blockade in urothelial cancer. Profiling relied on immunoSEQ multiplex PCR, and the TCRdb table lists in-frame clones only, not all of them. In the table there are approximately 20,000 clones, approximately 90% of which are singletons. Sequencing used PBMCs, obtained around atezolizumab (anti-PD-L1) treatment. The receptor set was obtained from an older woman with urothelial cancer. CDR3s include the opening cysteine and the closing phenylalanine or tryptophan. Each record gives: J gene, clone size, D gene, V gene, CDR3 DNA, CDR3 protein. The D gene is left open where the match is weak. A row's size may be missing; if present it is once, few, many or a size class.

>TRBJ2-5|NA|NA|TRBV6-1
TGTGCCAGCAGTGAAACGTTCTCAGGGCAGACCCAGTACTTC
CASSETFSGQTQYF
>TRBJ2-7|NA|NA|TRBV14
TGTGCCAGCAGCGTGGGGGGTTTAATCGAGCAGTACTTC
CASSVGGLIEQYF
>TRBJ2-3|once|NA|TRBV29-1
TGCAGCGCCACTAGAGGCACTAGCACAGATACGCAGTATTTT
CSATRGTSTDTQYF
>TRBJ1-2|NA|TRBD1|TRBV5-6
TGTGCCAGCAGCTATCCGGGACAGGGCTATGGCTACACCTTC
CASSYPGQGYGYTF
>TRBJ2-1|NA|TRBD1|TRBV19
TGTGCCAGTAGTATGGACAGGGGTTCGGAGAATGAGCAGTTCTTC
CASSMDRGSENEQFF
>TRBJ2-6|NA|NA|TRBV5-1
TGCGCCAGCAGCTTGTTTTCATCCGGGGCCAACGTCCTGACTTTC
CASSLFSSGANVLTF
>TRBJ1-5|NA|TRBD1|TRBV7-9
TGTGCCAGCTGCCGACAGGGTATCAATCAGCCCCAGCATTTT
CASCRQGINQPQHF
>TRBJ1-5|NA|NA|TRBV5-6
TGTGCCAGCAGCTTTTGGGGCAGACTTAGCAATCAGCCCCAGCATTTT
CASSFWGRLSNQPQHF
>TRBJ2-7|NA|TRBD2|TRBV7-2
TGTGCCAGCAGCCTGGCGGGGGTCGAGCAGTACTTC
CASSLAGVEQYF
>TRBJ2-3|NA|NA|TRBV7-3
TGTGCCAGCAGCTTAGGGGGCCCCACAGATACGCAGTATTTT
CASSLGGPTDTQYF
>TRBJ1-5|NA|NA|TRBV5-1
TGCGCCAGCAGCTTGGAGGCAGGGCGAAAGATCCAGCATTTT
CASSLEAGRKIQHF
>TRBJ2-2|NA|TRBD2|TRBV7-3
TGTGCCAGCAGCTTAGGGGGGGACACCGGGGAGCTGTTTTTT
CASSLGGDTGELFF
>TRBJ2-1|once|TRBD2|TRBV7-2
TGTGCCAGCACCAAAGGGACTAGCGCCTACAATGAGCAGTTCTTC
CASTKGTSAYNEQFF
>TRBJ2-7|NA|TRBD2|TRBV27
TGTGCCAGCAGTTTATCTTGGGGGACTAGCGGGACCTGGCAGTACTTC
CASSLSWGTSGTWQYF
>TRBJ1-2|NA|TRBD1|TRBV9
TGTGCCAGCAGCCCCAGGACAGGTCTAATTAACTATGGCTACACCTTC
CASSPRTGLINYGYTF
>TRBJ2-7|NA|TRBD1|TRBV10-2
TGCGCCAGCAGTGAGGAGACAGGGTTCTACGAGCAGTACTTC
CASSEETGFYEQYF
>TRBJ1-4|NA|NA|TRBV5-1
TGCGCCAGCAGCTTCGGCAGGGGAGGGGAAAAACTGTTTTTT
CASSFGRGGEKLFF
>TRBJ2-1|NA|NA|TRBV4-1
TGCGCCAGCAGCCTGAGGAGAACGGTCGATGAGCAGTTCTTC
CASSLRRTVDEQFF
>TRBJ1-6|NA|TRBD1|TRBV6-5
TGTGCCAGCAGATCCGACAGGGGAGGGTCACCCCTCCACTTT
CASRSDRGGSPLHF
>TRBJ2-3|NA|TRBD2|TRBV2
TGTGCCAGCAGTGAATGGCTAGCGGACACAGATACGCAGTATTTT
CASSEWLADTDTQYF
>TRBJ2-7|NA|TRBD1|TRBV9
TGTGCCAGCAGCGCGACAGGGGACTACGAGCAGTACTTC
CASSATGDYEQYF
>TRBJ1-2|NA|TRBD1|TRBV18
TGTGCCAGCTCACGGGGACAGGGTGTAGATGGCTACACCTTC
CASSRGQGVDGYTF
>TRBJ2-3|NA|TRBD1|TRBV25-1
TGTGCCAGCAGTGGGTGGACAGGGAAAAACACAGATACGCAGTATTTT
CASSGWTGKNTDTQYF
>TRBJ2-1|NA|NA|TRBV4-2
TGTGCCAGCAGCCAAATCCCTACAGGGTCAATAGGCAATGAGCAGTTCTTC
CASSQIPTGSIGNEQFF